This T cell receptor beta chain came from a study of cytomegalovirus exposure and HLA in healthy donors (dated by TCRdb to about 2017). With respect to the entire study: In an earlier analysis of about 560 of the donors, about 260 Gb of sequence data and about 110 million unique TCR beta sequences from about 179 million T cells were reported. An early release that covered 500 to 800 HLA-typed donors contained about 300 gigabases of sequencing data and 65 million to 100 million unique TCR sequences. The genetic ancestry cluster associated with self-reported Caucasian donors included 81% of the approximately 410 genotyped donors. The study aimed to test whether cataloging public T cell receptors could reveal signatures of past pathogen exposure. The T cell repertoires of 666 subjects were profiled by immunosequencing and related to cytomegalovirus serostatus. In addition to the first cohort of hundreds of subjects, a separate validation cohort of under 150 different subjects was used. The study combined high-throughput TCR immunosequencing, statistical association of individual TCRs with disease status, and machine learning to predict cytomegalovirus infection status. A later analysis re-analyzed previously published TCR beta repertoires from 500 to 700 donors and added high-resolution HLA genotyping to study TCR occurrence patterns. In the later analysis, no new phenotypic data were used to find candidate immune exposures; instead, reliance was placed on TCR beta sequences and their occurrence across donors. To decide whether each TCR beta V gene segment behaved as functional or pseudogenic, an earlier analysis of nearly 600 of the donors relied on high-throughput TCR beta sequencing. Alongside the repertoire data, information on donor age, sex, ethnicity and CMV serostatus was compiled. In a later genetic analysis, genome-wide SNP genotypes for about 65% of the roughly 670 donors were used, and that subset was treated as a discovery cohort. All discovery cohort repertoires had been generated on a single sequencing platform. HLA typing included class I and class II loci at four-digit resolution. Typing coverage varied by locus: about 629-640 donors for A, B, C, DRB1 and DQB1; 522 for DQA1; approximately 570 for DPA1; about 450 for DPB1. Roughly five DR-DQ haplotypes were handled as single units for association and clustering because linkage in the cohort was strong. Across approximately 420 genotyped donors of the cohort, an average of about 220,000 unique TCR beta nucleotide sequences per donor were sequenced, and approximately 17% of those sequences were non-productive. General conclusions and limits of the study: The only immune exposure information available for the cohort was CMV serostatus. A further reported finding was that TCR beta sequences accurately predicted the HLA-A and HLA-B alleles for most subjects in the first cohort. Broadly in line with IMGT annotations, most TCR beta V segments showed up in productive rearrangements about 90% or about 30% of the time in an earlier analysis of several hundred of the donors. Sequencing depth was assumed to be roughly uniform across donors in the presence/absence analyses, though that assumption may not hold. Strong co-occurrence of HLA alleles, especially DR and DQ, made assigning TCR associations to individual alleles difficult. A total of some 180 TCR beta chains were listed by the study as associated with cytomegalovirus. In both the original and validation cohorts, the classifier was reported to diagnose cytomegalovirus status with high specificity and sensitivity. A later analysis found that TCR association rates varied across HLA loci, with DRB1 alleles showing the most associated TCRs and HLA-C alleles the fewest. A later genetic analysis associated a missense DCLRE1C variant with V-gene and J-gene trimming of TCR beta chains, and an independent cohort replicated the association. A later analysis found that most CMV-associated TCR beta chains appeared HLA-restricted, with HLA associations seemingly driven largely by CMV exposure. Three of the identified cytomegalovirus-associated TCR beta chains were confirmed in vitro to be specific for cytomegalovirus antigens. According to a later analysis, parvovirus B19, influenza, CMV and Epstein-Barr virus appeared linked to several top co-occurrence clusters. Some IMGT-functional V segments, including TRBV6-2 and TRBV6-3, could not be told apart with the 87-base-pair reads, so those segments were excluded. Linkage disequilibrium might explain the correlated functional status among segregating V segments, but an unknown experimental factor could not be excluded. This cohort had only TCR beta chains sequenced, and the lack of alpha or paired-chain data limited which features could be detected. The earlier analysis of approximately 590 of the donors excluded some 15 rarely observed V segments, including chromosome 9 orphons, because counts were too low. While some public TCRs were present in many individuals, most TCR sequences turned up only very rarely across donors. A group of highly shared sequence variants was considered likely to be a technical artifact of the sequencing pipeline. In a later analysis, HLA-associated TCR beta chains were found to be more clonally expanded and to have lower generation probabilities than equally common non-associated chains. It was suggested by the authors that the approach could potentially be generalized to other disease states and immunological phenotypes. At a false discovery rate of 0.05, a later analysis linked about 16,000 TCR beta sequences to specific HLA alleles. Because some donors lacked HLA typing at each locus, the association tests relied only on the typed subset. Compared with the approximately 720-donor mean, donors in an Asian-associated ancestry cluster had fewer N-insertions in productive TCRs, according to a later genetic analysis.

As regards this clone: No antigen is known for it.

The cohort comprised under 700 healthy bone marrow donors. Cohort members were all nominally healthy when sampled, although unrecorded immune exposures were likely present. The donor was CMV seropositive and belonged to the group of around 300 seropositive cohort members. A peripheral blood sample was provided by each donor, and peripheral blood mononuclear cells were used for TCR beta sequencing. Genomic DNA was extracted from the blood cell samples with the Qiagen DNeasy Blood Extraction Kit. CDR1 is given as SGHRS and CDR2 as YFSETQ, both from the germline V gene. Including cysteine and phenylalanine, the CDR3 has 15 amino acids. Here the CDR3 DNA is all that survives: 45 bases in frame from base 1. Trimming takes 4 bases off V and 6 bases off J; junction bases not matched to a gene: 6. Library construction relied on the immunoSEQ multiplex PCR assay. For the multiplex PCR, a mixture combining 60 forward primers for TCR Vbeta segments and 13 reverse primers for TCR Jbeta segments was used. The CDR3 region of rearranged TCR beta genes was amplified from genomic DNA with a multiplex PCR assay. The amplified TCR beta libraries were sequenced on the Illumina HiSeq System as 87-base-pair reads. The original methods were these. Across the 500 to 750 repertoires, a later analysis counted 78 million or so unique TCR beta chains, around 11 million of which were shared by at least two donors. Raw reads were error-corrected and collapsed into unique sequences with a nearest-neighbor algorithm that merged closely related sequences to remove PCR and sequencing errors. Alignment of CDR3 sequences to IMGT reference sequences was used to assign V, D and J gene segments. Each retained sequence needed at least a six-nucleotide match to both a V gene segment and a J gene segment. A rearrangement was called productive if the CDR3 had no stop codons and remained in frame with V and J, and every other rearrangement was called non-productive. Following IMGT convention, CDR3 was defined as the stretch from the second conserved V-encoded cysteine up to the conserved J-encoded phenylalanine. Sequences without an unambiguous match to a single V gene segment were excluded from the earlier analysis of approximately 600 of the donors. In an earlier analysis of 587 of the donors, a V segment was called functional when productive rearrangements were above 56.7%, and segregating when the standard deviation between donors exceeded 5%. A statistical classification framework was built to diagnose cytomegalovirus status from the catalog of TCR beta chain sequences. V and J gene assignment, in a later analysis, came from comparing TCR nucleotide sequences with IMGT/GENE-DB human TR gene sequences. In a later analysis, CDR3 sequences and most-parsimonious VDJ recombination scenarios were assigned using the TCRdist pipeline. In a later analysis, each TCR beta chain was defined by its CDR3 amino acid sequence together with its V-gene family, and reads lacking a unique V-gene family were excluded. As a way to deal with suspected cross-contamination and a sequencing artifact, a later analysis dropped approximately 590 nucleotide sequences that were highly shared and had low generation probability. A later analysis calculated a clonal expansion index for each public chain from normalized within-repertoire ranks of inferred template counts. A later analysis computed generation probabilities with a VDJ recombination model fitted to out-of-frame rearrangements, and checked the results against IGoR. In a later analysis, hypergeometric tests were used to score TCR-TCR, TCR-HLA and TCR-CMV co-occurrence, with a repertoire-size bias correction applied to TCR pairs. To estimate false discovery rates, a later analysis permuted the HLA or CMV assignments 20 times. In a later analysis, co-occurring TCRs were grouped with DBSCAN, and TCRdist sequence similarity was added when clustering was performed within HLA-allele-positive subsets. Repertoires with fewer than 30,000 or more than 120,000 public chains, plus five repertoires with anomalous nucleotide sharing, were excluded from co-occurrence clustering. This is the immuneACCESS table as TCRdb keeps it, with only in-frame sequences that have V and J called. A part of the clones is gone; compared with another copy, unresolved V genes explain less than half, and the rest is unexplained. That table gives V, J and clone size, and the DNA gave D and trimming. The table of this sample itemizes around 33,000 clones. The ten largest clonotypes hold 3.5% to 5% of the sample.

Specimen: PBMCs. The V and J segments used are TRBV5-1 and TRBJ2-7, and TRBD2 aligns with 14 junction nucleotides. The clonotype comes from a woman aged 40-49 years in good health and CMV-seropositive. This receptor carries the CDR3 CASSRGLAGVGEQYF. The DNA is as follows: TGCGCCAGCAGCAGGGGACTAGCGGGGGTAGGCGAGCAGTACTTC.